The 19 T cell receptor beta chains below were found in one sample sequenced in a study of blood T cell repertoires in COVID-19. Data came from immunoSEQ multiplex PCR; TCRdb stores just in-frame clones and leaves some out. The sample includes more than 300,000 clones, about nine tenths seen only once; the top ten take roughly 4.5%. The specimen was PBMCs or T cells enriched from blood (not recorded which). These receptors originate from a man aged 25-45 years who had recovered from COVID-19.

V gene TRBV6-4 combines with J gene TRBJ2-7; 12 bases align to TRBD2. Germline CDR1 is MRHNA and CDR2 is SNTAGT. J lost 2 bases, V lost 2 bases, and 4 bases had no gene match. The CDR3 extends over 16 amino acids. The CDR3 region is CASSDASGRDAYEQYF. CDR3 DNA sequence: TGTGCCAGCAGTGACGCTAGCGGGAGGGACGCCTACGAGCAGTACTTC.

This clone is a singleton in its sample. The V gene is TRBV3-1 (or the pseudogene TRBV3-2), the J gene TRBJ2-3; 8 positions match TRBD1. The CDR3 covers 16 residues. V lost 4 bases, J lost 0 bases, and 6 bases stayed unmatched. Germline CDR1 is LGHDT and CDR2 is YNNKEL (reference sequence). The CDR3 reads CASSPPRQGSTDTQYF. The CDR3 DNA follows: TGTGCCAGCAGCCCGCCTCGACAGGGGAGCACAGATACGCAGTATTTT.

This clone was detected only once. With a much larger clone just one base away, this may be a read error. The gene calls are TRBV7-9 and TRBJ2-3; the D is unclear. CDR1 SEHNR and CDR2 FQNEAQ come from the germline V gene (reference sequence). V lost 0 bases to trimming and J lost 2 bases, with 3 bases between them. The CDR3 consists of 13 residues. The CDR3 loop reads CASSLANTDTQYF. The CDR3 DNA sequence: TGTGCCAGCAGCTTAGCCAACACAGATACGCAGTATTTT.

There are a few counts of this clone. This chain joins TRBV24-1 and TRBJ2-1; D not certain. The germline V and J ends were trimmed by 4 bases and 0 bases, with 12 bases remaining between them. Germline-derived CDR1 and CDR2 are KGHDR and SFDVKD. This CDR3 comprises 16 residues. The DNA for the CDR3 is TGTGCCACCAGTGACCCCGAAGCGAGCTCCTACAATGAGCAGTTCTTC. Translated, it gives CATSDPEASSYNEQFF.

CDR3 amino acids: CATSDGAATEAFF. The CDR3 DNA reads TGTGCCACCAGTGATGGGGCGGCCACTGAAGCTTTCTTT. The genes are TRBV24-1 and TRBJ1-1, with a tentative D call TRBD1 (5 bases). CDR3 length equals 13 residues. The germline CDR1 and CDR2 sequences are KGHDR and SFDVKD. Trimming took off 3 bases at V and 4 bases at J, with 8 bases between the two ends.

About this clone itself: This sample also contains other DNA sequences that code for the same CDR3. The genes are TRBV19 and TRBJ2-2; D is possibly TRBD2 (7 bases). Germline loops: CDR1 LNHDA, CDR2 SQIVND (reference sequence). V gave up 7 bases and J gave up 6 bases, with 24 bases separating them. The CDR3 length is 17 residues. This CDR3 is CASTNIIGGARAGELFF. CDR3 sequence (DNA): TGTGCCAGTACTAATATTATTGGGGGGGCTCGGGCCGGGGAGCTGTTTTTT.

In this sample, this clone turned up a few times. This chain connects TRBV10-3 to TRBJ1-3, with D unclear. The CDR3 is 13 residues long. With 3 bases removed from V and 4 bases from J, the gap between germline ends came to 7 bases. Germline CDR1 is ENHRY and CDR2 is SYGVKD. DNA of the CDR3: TGTGCCATCAGTGATCCCGGGGGAAACACCATATATTTT. Translated: CAISDPGGNTIYF.

The J gene is TRBJ1-1, the V gene TRBV4-1; D gene uncertain. The V and J ends lost 2 bases and 0 bases respectively, with 4 bases between them. The CDR3 totals 13 residues. In germline, CDR1 is MGHRA, CDR2 YSYEKL. As DNA, the CDR3 is TGCGCCAGCAGCCAATTAGTGAACACTGAAGCTTTCTTT. This encodes CASSQLVNTEAFF.

This clone has just a few counts. The chain links TRBV5-4 to TRBJ1-2, with D possibly TRBD1 on 5 matching bases. This CDR3 is 15 amino acids long. The germline V gene encodes CDR1 SGHNT and CDR2 YYREEE (reference sequence). V was clipped by 4 bases and J by 4 bases, with 17 bases between them. DNA for the CDR3: TGTGCCAGCAGCCCCCCAGCGCGGGGGAGCTATGGCTACACCTTC. Translated: CASSPPARGSYGYTF.

This clone was found once. V and J are TRBV30 and TRBJ2-1; the D gene is possibly TRBD2 (6 bases). Germline V gives CDR1 GTSNPN, CDR2 SVGIG (reference sequence). The ends were cut back, 1 base at V and 5 bases at J, with 12 bases in the middle. This CDR3 contains 14 residues. The CDR3 protein is CAWSASLADNEQFF. The CDR3 DNA follows: TGTGCCTGGAGTGCGTCCTTAGCGGACAATGAGCAGTTCTTC.

In this sample, this clone turned up a few times. This chain uses TRBV4-1 with TRBJ2-2, with TRBD1 as a possible D gene (6 bases). V was clipped by 0 bases and J by 0 bases, with 8 bases between them. The CDR3 is made up of 16 amino acids. CDR1 and CDR2 (germline): MGHRA, YSYEKL. The CDR3 bases are TGCGCCAGCAGCCAAGAGGCAGGGGCGAACACCGGGGAGCTGTTTTTT. Translation gives CASSQEAGANTGELFF.

On this clone itself: At one of its ends the junction is not consistent with the germline gene, which may arise from a read error. This chain connects TRBV29-1 to TRBJ1-2, with 7 bases that match TRBD1. In germline, CDR1 is SQVTM, CDR2 ANQGSEA. The CDR3 covers 14 residues. CDR3 coding DNA: TGCAGCGTGGAAGGACAGGATCGGGTGTATGGCTACACCTTC. Protein sequence: CSVEGQDRVYGYTF.

The chain uses TRBV18 and TRBJ2-2; D may be TRBD1 (6 bases). V lost 3 bases to trimming and J lost 6 bases, with 20 bases between them. The CDR3 length is 17 residues. Germline V gives CDR1 KGHSH, CDR2 LQKENI. The CDR3 region has the DNA TGTGCCAGCTCACCCCCGCAGGGGCTGGACGGACCCGGGGAGCTGTTTTTT. Translated: CASSPPQGLDGPGELFF. Together with reference TRBV18 and TRBJ2-2, the CDR3 gives the full variable domain: NAGVMQNPRHLVRRRGQEARLRCSPMKGHSHVYWYRQLPEEGLKFMVYLQKENIIDESGMPKERFSAEFPKEGPSILRIQQVVRGDSAAYFCASSPPQGLDGPGELFFGEGSRLTVL.

V gene TRBV3-1 (or the pseudogene TRBV3-2) combines with J gene TRBJ1-3; the D is unclear. Trimming took 1 base from V and 4 from J, leaving 11 bases between them. This CDR3 comprises 15 residues. CDR1 LGHDT and CDR2 YNNKEL come from the germline V gene (reference sequence). The CDR3 here is CASSQGSGNGNTIYF. The DNA of the CDR3 is TGTGCCAGCAGCCAAGGGTCGGGAAACGGAAACACCATATATTTT.

This chain joins TRBV4-2 and TRBJ2-7, with TRBD2 identical over 11 bases. Germline V lookup: CDR1 LGHNA, CDR2 YNFKEQ. Germline trimming cut 2 bases from V and 4 bases from J; bases unmatched to any gene: 4. CDR3 length equals 15 residues. Here the CDR3 DNA reads TGTGCCAGCAGCCAATCCACTAGCGGGAGATACGAGCAGTACTTC. Its protein product is CASSQSTSGRYEQYF.

The gene calls are TRBV4-1 and TRBJ2-3; D not resolved. The CDR3 runs 17 residues. V was trimmed by 1 base and J by 2 bases, leaving 16 bases between them. Germline values: CDR1 MGHRA, CDR2 YSYEKL. The CDR3 sequence: CASSQGWAFATTDTQYF. The DNA for the CDR3 is TGCGCCAGCAGCCAAGGATGGGCATTCGCAACCACAGATACGCAGTATTTT.

The CDR3 DNA reads as TGTGCCAGCAGTCCGTCCAGCGGGGGGTCTGGGGCCCAGTACTTC. As protein: CASSPSSGGSGAQYF. This chain joins TRBV2 and TRBJ2-5; 9 bases are a match to TRBD2. The germline gives CDR1 SNHLY, CDR2 FYNNEI. V was clipped by 5 bases and J by 9 bases; unmatched bases: 13. The CDR3 totals 15 residues.

This clone was counted only a few times. The chain has TRBV2 and TRBJ1-2; D gene unclear. The CDR3 length is 14 residues. Looked up from germline, CDR1 is SNHLY and CDR2 is FYNNEI. V was clipped by 2 bases and J by 3 bases, with 10 bases between them. CDR3 sequence reads: CASSEMEGDYGYTF. In nucleotides, the CDR3 is TGTGCCAGCAGTGAAATGGAGGGCGACTATGGCTACACCTTC. The variable domain in full, with the rest retrieved from reference TRBV2 and TRBJ1-2, is EPEVTQTPSHQVTQMGQEVILRCVPISNHLYFYWYRQILGQKVEFLVSFYNNEISEKSEIFDDQFSVERPDGSNFTLKIRSTKLEDSAMYFCASSEMEGDYGYTFGSGTRLTVV.

A word on this clone: The same CDR3 also results from other DNA sequences found in this sample. This chain links TRBV12-3 or TRBV12-4 with TRBJ1-6; D not certain. Trimming removed 5 bases at V and 4 bases at J, with 3 bases between. CDR3 length: 12 residues. The DNA of the CDR3 is TGTGCCAGCAGTCCTTATAATTCACCCCTCCACTTT. This codes for CASSPYNSPLHF.